Given below is one T cell receptor beta chain in context. The clone's antigen remains unknown. Per-nucleotide qualities are absent, and no much larger clonotype sits a single base away. In the prospective study, participants were roughly 18 to 95 years old, resided in approximately 22 geographic areas of the United States, and were enrolled through a virtual design. In the prospective study, participants were assigned to cohorts based on the clinical history participants reported in a screening survey and a study questionnaire. For ImmuneRACE Cohort 3, a participant was defined as recovered based on two consecutive negative NP/OP PCR tests, clearance by a healthcare professional, or resolution of symptoms. In the prospective study, mobile phlebotomists collected whole blood, serum and a nasopharyngeal or oropharyngeal swab from each participant. Prospective study participants could optionally give additional blood draws and questionnaires over an approximately 2-month period. Before DNA extraction, prospective study blood samples were shipped either frozen or at room temperature.

The record originates from a study of blood T cell repertoires in COVID-19 (TCRdb year 2020). About the investigation overall: Samples from collaborators originated in the United States, Italy and Spain and spanned both the acute and convalescent phases of COVID-19. The material from the prospective study consisted of cDNA or gDNA derived from T cells, B-cell-depleted T cells, or PBMCs. Deeply sampled blood TCRbeta repertoires from subjects exposed to, actively infected with, or recovered from COVID-19 were included in the dataset. A freely available public database, intended as a resource for researchers studying the immune response to SARS-CoV-2, is where the repertoires were released. The samples were drawn from the first 160 participants of the ongoing ImmuneRACE study and from 950 to 1,500 subjects provided by 6 global collaborators. Nearly every sample came with metadata listing a de-identified subject ID, COVID-19 status, age in years and sex. Where available, HLA class I and class II types were obtained from metadata supplied by the sample provider rather than from assay-based typing. General conclusions and limits of the study: The quantity of clinical and demographic metadata differed by source and by participant and was supplied without curation.

CDR1 and CDR2, per the germline V gene, are KGHDR and SFDVKD. The CDR3 holds 15 amino acids from the cysteine to the phenylalanine. The CDR3 DNA has 45 bases and is translated from base 1. A distance of 15 bases separates the germline ends of V and J, which lose 3 bases and 8 bases respectively. TCRbeta CDR3 regions were amplified from genomic DNA by means of the immunoSEQ Assay, a bias-controlled multiplex PCR. For the original study's pipeline: The number of nucleated cells in each sample was estimated by amplification of reference gene primers within the assay. To quantify the absolute abundance of each unique TCRbeta CDR3 rearrangement, sequence reads were collapsed and filtered. Productive Simpson clonality was computed per sample as the square root of Simpson's diversity index over productive rearrangements. The clones in this table, taken by TCRdb from immuneACCESS, are in-frame only. Not every clone is retained; where verified, under half of the shortfall comes from an unresolved V gene, and the cause of the rest is unknown. The DNA was the basis for D and trimming; V, J and clone size are from that table. This sample comprises hundreds of thousands of clones, less than 90% of them detected only once. Jointly, the top ten make up approximately 0.93% of the sample.

Sequencing was performed on PBMCs or T cells enriched from blood (not recorded which). The receptor was derived from a woman in her twenties or thirties who had recovered from COVID-19. The chain links TRBV24-1 with TRBJ1-4, with the identity of the D gene unclear. The DNA sequence is given as TGTGCCACCAGTGATAACGGATCCTCGGGAGAAAAACTGTTTTTT. Its coded protein is CATSDNGSSGEKLFF.